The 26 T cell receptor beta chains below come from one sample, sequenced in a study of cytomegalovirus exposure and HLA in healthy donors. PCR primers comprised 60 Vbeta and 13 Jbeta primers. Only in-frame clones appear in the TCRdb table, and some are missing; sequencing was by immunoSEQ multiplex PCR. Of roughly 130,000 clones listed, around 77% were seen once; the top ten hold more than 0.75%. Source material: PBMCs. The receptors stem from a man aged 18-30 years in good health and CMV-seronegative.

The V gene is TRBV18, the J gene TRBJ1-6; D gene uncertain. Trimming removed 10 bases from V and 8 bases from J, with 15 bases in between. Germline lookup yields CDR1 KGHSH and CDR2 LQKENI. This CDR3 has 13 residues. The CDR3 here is CATSAARDSPLHF. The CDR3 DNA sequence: TGTGCCACCTCGGCAGCGCGGGATTCACCCCTCCACTTT.

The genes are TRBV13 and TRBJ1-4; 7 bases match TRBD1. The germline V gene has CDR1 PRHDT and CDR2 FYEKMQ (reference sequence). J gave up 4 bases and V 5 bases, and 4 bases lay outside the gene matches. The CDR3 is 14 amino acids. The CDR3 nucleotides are TGTGCCAGCAGCCAAACAGGGGATAATGAAAAACTGTTTTTT. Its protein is CASSQTGDNEKLFF.

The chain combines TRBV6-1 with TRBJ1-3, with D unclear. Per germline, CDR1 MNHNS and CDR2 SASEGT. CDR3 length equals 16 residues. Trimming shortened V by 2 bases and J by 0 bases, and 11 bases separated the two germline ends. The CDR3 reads CASSELGGDSGNTIYF. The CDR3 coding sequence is TGTGCCAGCAGTGAATTGGGCGGGGACTCTGGAAACACCATATATTTT.

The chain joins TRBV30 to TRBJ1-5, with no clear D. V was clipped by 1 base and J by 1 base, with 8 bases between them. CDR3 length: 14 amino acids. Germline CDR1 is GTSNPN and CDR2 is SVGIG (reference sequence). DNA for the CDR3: TGTGCCTGGAGTGGCCAGAACAGCAATCAGCCCCAGCATTTT. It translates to CAWSGQNSNQPQHF.

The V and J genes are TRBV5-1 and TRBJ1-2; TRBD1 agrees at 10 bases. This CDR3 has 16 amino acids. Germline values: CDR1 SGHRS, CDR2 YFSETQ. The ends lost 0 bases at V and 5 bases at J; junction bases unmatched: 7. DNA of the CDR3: TGCGCCAGCAGCTTGGAGTTTTGGGACAGGGGTTATGGCTACACCTTC. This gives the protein CASSLEFWDRGYGYTF.

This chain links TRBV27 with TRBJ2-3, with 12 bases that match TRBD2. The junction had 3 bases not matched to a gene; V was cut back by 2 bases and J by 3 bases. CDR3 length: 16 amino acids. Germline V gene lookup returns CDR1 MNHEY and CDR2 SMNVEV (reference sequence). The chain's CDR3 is CASSLRTSGGTDTQYF. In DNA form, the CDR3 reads TGTGCCAGCAGTTTAAGAACTAGCGGGGGGACAGATACGCAGTATTTT.

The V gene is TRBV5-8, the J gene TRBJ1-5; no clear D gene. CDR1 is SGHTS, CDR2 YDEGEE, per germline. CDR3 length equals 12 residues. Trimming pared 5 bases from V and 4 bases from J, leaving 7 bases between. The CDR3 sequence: CASRLTNQPQHF. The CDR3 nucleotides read TGTGCCAGCAGACTAACTAATCAGCCCCAGCATTTT. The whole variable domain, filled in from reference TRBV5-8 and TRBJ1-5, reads EAGVTQSPTHLIKTRGQQATLRCSPISGHTSVYWYQQALGLGLQFLLWYDEGEERNRGNFPPRFSGRQFPNYSSELNVNALELEDSALYLCASRLTNQPQHFGDGTRLSIL.

The CDR3 here is CSASGYTF. The CDR3, as DNA: TGCAGTGCTAGCGGGTACACCTTC. The chain links TRBV20-1 to TRBJ1-2, with no clear D. The CDR3 is 8 amino acids. V was trimmed by 3 bases and J by 11 bases, leaving 4 bases between them. Germline loops: CDR1 DFQATT, CDR2 SNEGSKA (reference sequence).

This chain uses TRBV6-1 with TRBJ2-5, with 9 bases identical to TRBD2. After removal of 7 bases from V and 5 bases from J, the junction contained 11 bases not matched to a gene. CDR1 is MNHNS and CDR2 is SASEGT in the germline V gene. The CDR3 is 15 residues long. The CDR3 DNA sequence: TGTGCCAGCAATCCGGGGACTAGCATCGAGGAGACCCAGTACTTC. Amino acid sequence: CASNPGTSIEETQYF.

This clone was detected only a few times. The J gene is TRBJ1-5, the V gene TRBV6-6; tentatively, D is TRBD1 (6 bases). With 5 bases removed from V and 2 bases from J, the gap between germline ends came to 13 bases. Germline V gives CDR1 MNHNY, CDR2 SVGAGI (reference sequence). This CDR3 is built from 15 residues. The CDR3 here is CASSREQGGNQPQHF. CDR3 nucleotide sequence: TGTGCCAGCAGTCGAGAACAGGGCGGCAATCAGCCCCAGCATTTT.

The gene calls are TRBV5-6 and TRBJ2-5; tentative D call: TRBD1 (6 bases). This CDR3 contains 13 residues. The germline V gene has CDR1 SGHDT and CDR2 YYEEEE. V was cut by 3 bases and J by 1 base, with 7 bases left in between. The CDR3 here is CASSSGAQETQYF. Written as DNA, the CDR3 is TGTGCCAGCAGCTCAGGGGCCCAAGAGACCCAGTACTTC. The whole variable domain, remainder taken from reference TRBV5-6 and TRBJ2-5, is DAGVTQSPTHLIKTRGQQVTLRCSPKSGHDTVSWYQQALGQGPQFIFQYYEEEERQRGNFPDRFSGHQFPNYSSELNVNALLLGDSALYLCASSSGAQETQYFGPGTRLLVL.

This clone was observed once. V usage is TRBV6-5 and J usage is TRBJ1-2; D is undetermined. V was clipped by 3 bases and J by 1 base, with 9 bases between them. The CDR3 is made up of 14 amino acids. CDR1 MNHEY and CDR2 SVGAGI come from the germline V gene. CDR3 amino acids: CASSYTAINYGYTF. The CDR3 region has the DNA TGTGCCAGCAGTTATACAGCCATTAACTATGGCTACACCTTC.

CDR3 protein: CASSIGEGLNTEAFF. CDR3 nucleotide sequence: TGTGCCAGTAGTATAGGGGAGGGACTGAACACTGAAGCTTTCTTT. The chain joins TRBV19 to TRBJ1-1, with D possibly TRBD1 on 5 matching bases. Deletions cut 1 base from V and 0 bases from J, with 9 bases between. The CDR3 extends over 15 amino acids. CDR1 and CDR2 from the germline V gene are LNHDA and SQIVND (reference sequence).

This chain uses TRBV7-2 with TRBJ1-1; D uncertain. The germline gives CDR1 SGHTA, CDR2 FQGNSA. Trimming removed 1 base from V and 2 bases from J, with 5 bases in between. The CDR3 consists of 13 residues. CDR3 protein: CASSLGQNTEAFF. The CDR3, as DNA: TGTGCCAGCAGCTTAGGTCAAAACACTGAAGCTTTCTTT.

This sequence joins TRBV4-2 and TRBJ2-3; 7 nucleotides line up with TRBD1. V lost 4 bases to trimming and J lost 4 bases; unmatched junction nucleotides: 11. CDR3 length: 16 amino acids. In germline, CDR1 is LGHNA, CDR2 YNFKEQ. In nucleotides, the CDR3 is TGTGCCAGCAGCCCACGGGACAGCCACAACGCAGATACGCAGTATTTT. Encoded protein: CASSPRDSHNADTQYF.

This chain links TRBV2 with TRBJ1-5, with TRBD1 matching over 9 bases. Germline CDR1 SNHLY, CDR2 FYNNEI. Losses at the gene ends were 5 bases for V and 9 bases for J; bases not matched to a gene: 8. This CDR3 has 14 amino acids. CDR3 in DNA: TGTGCCAGCAGTATGAGACAGGGGGACGGGCCCCAGCATTTT. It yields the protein CASSMRQGDGPQHF. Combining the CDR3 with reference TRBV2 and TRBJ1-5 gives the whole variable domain EPEVTQTPSHQVTQMGQEVILRCVPISNHLYFYWYRQILGQKVEFLVSFYNNEISEKSEIFDDQFSVERPDGSNFTLKIRSTKLEDSAMYFCASSMRQGDGPQHFGDGTRLSIL.

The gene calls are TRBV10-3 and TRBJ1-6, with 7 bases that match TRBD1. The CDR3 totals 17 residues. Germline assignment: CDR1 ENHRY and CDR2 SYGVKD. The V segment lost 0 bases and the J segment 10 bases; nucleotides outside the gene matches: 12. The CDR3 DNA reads TGTGCCATCAGTGAGTCGAGAGAGGACAGGTGGGGATCACCCCTCCACTTT. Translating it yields CAISESREDRWGSPLHF.

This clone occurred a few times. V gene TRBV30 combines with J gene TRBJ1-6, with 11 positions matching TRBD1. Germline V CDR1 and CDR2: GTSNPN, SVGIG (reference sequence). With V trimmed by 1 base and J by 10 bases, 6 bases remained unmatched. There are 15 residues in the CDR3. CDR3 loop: CAWSGRTGGLSPLHF. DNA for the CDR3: TGTGCCTGGAGTGGAAGGACAGGGGGCTTGTCACCCCTCCACTTT. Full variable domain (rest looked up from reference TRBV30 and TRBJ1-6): SQTIHQWPATLVQPVGSPLSLECTVEGTSNPNLYWYRQAAGRGLQLLFYSVGIGQISSEVPQNLSASRPQDRQFILSSKKLLLSDSGFYLCAWSGRTGGLSPLHFGNGTRLTVT.

In DNA form, the CDR3 reads TGTGCCTGGAGCCGTCGCAGGGCCCGAGGAAACACCATATATTTT. Translation: CAWSRRRARGNTIYF. This sequence joins TRBV30 and TRBJ1-3, with D perhaps TRBD1 (5 bases). This CDR3 contains 15 residues. The V and J ends lost 3 bases and 4 bases respectively, with 16 bases between them. CDR1 GTSNPN and CDR2 SVGIG come from the germline V gene (reference sequence).

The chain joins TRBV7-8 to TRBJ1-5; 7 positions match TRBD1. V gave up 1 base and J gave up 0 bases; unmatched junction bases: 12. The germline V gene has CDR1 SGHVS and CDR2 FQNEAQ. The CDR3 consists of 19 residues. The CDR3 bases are TGTGCCAGCAGCTTAGTTTGGGACGCGACAGGGCGTAGCAATCAGCCCCAGCATTTT. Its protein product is CASSLVWDATGRSNQPQHF.

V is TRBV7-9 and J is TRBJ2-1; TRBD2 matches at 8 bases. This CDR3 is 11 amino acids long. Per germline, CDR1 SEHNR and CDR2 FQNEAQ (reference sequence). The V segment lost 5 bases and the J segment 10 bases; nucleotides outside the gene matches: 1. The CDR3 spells CASSPGGEQFF. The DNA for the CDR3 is TGTGCCAGCAGCCCGGGAGGGGAGCAGTTCTTC.

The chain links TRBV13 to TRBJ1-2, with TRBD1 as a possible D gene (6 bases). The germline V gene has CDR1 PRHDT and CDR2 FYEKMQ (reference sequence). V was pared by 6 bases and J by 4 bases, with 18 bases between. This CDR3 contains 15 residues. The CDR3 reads CASSPRGGRGYGYTF. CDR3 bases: TGTGCCAGCAGTCCACGGGGGGGGCGAGGCTATGGCTACACCTTC.

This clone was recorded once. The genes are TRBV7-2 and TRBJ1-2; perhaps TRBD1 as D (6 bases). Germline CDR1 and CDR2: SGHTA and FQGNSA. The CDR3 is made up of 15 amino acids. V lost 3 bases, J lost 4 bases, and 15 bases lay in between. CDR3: CASSLGGAGSYGYTF. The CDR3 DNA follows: TGTGCCAGCAGCTTGGGGGGGGCAGGGTCCTATGGCTACACCTTC.

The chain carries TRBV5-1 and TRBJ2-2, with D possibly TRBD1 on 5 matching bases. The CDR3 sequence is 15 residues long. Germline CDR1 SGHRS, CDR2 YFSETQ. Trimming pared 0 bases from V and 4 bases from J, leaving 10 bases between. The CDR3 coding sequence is TGCGCCAGCAGCTTGGGGCAGGGCAGCACCGGGGAGCTGTTTTTT. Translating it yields CASSLGQGSTGELFF.

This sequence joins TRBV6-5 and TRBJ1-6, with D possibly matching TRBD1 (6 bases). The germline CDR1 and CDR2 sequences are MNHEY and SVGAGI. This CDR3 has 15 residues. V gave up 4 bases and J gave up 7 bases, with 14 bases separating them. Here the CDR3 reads CASSSSGGRNSPLHF. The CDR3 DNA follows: TGTGCCAGCAGTTCGTCCGGGGGGCGGAATTCACCCCTCCACTTT.

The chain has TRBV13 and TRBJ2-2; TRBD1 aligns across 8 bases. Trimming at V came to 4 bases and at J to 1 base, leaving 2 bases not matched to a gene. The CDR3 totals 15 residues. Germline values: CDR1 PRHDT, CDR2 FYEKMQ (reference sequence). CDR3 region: CASSSGQGNTGELFF. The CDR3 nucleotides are TGTGCCAGCAGCTCCGGACAGGGGAACACCGGGGAGCTGTTTTTT.